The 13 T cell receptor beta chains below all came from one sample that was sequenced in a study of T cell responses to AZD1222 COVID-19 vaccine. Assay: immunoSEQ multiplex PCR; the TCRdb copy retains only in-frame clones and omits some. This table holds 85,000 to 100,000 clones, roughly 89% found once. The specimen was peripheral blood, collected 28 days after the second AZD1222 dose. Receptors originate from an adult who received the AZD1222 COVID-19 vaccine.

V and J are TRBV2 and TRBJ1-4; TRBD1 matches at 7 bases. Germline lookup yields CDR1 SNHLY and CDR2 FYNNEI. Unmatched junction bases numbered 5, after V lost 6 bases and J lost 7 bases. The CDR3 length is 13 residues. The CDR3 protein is CASRQGISEKLFF. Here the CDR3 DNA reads TGTGCCAGCAGACAGGGGATTTCTGAAAAACTGTTTTTT.

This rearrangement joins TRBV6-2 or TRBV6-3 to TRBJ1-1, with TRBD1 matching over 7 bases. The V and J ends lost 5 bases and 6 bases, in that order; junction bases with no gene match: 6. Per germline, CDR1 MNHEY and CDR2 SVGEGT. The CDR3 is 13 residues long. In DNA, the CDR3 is TGTGCCAGCAGTCAGGGGGTGCTCGCTGAAGCTTTCTTT. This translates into CASSQGVLAEAFF.

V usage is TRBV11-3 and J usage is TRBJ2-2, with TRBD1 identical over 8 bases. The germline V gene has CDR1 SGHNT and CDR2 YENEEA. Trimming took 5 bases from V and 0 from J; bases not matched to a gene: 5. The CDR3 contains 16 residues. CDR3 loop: CASSRGQGANTGELFF. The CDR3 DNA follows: TGTGCCAGCAGCCGAGGACAGGGCGCGAACACCGGGGAGCTGTTTTTT.

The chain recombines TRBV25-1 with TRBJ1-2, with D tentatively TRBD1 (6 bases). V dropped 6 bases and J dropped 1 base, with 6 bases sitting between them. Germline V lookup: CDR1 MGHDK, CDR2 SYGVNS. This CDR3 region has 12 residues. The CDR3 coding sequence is TGTGCCAGCAGGGACAGTAACTATGGCTACACCTTC. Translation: CASRDSNYGYTF.

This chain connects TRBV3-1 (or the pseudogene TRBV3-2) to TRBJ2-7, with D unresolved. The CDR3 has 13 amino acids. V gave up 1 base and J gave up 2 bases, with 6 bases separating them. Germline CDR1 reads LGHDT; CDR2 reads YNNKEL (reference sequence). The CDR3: CASSQAGAYEQYF. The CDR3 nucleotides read TGTGCCAGCAGCCAAGCCGGAGCCTACGAGCAGTACTTC.

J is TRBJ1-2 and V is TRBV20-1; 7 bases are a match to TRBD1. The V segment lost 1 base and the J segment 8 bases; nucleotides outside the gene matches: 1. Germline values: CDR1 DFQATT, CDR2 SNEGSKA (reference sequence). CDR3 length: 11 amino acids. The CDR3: CSARGQGGYTF. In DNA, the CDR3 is TGCAGTGCTAGAGGACAGGGAGGCTACACCTTC.

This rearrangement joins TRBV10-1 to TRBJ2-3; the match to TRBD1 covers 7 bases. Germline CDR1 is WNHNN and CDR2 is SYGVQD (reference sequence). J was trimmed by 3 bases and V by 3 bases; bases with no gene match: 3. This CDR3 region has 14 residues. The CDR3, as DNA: TGCGCCAGCAGTGACGACAGGGCAACAGATACGCAGTATTTT. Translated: CASSDDRATDTQYF.

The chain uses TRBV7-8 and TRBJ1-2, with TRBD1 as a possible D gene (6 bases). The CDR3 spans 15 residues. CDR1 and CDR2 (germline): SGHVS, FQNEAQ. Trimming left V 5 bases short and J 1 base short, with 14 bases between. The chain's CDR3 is CASSPVGGINYGYTF. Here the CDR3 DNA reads TGTGCCAGCAGCCCAGTAGGGGGGATTAACTATGGCTACACCTTC. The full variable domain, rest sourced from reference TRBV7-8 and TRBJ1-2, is GAGVSQSPRYKVAKRGQDVALRCDPISGHVSLFWYQQALGQGPEFLTYFQNEAQLDKSGLPSDRFFAERPEGSVSTLKIQRTQQEDSAVYLCASSPVGGINYGYTFGSGTRLTVV.

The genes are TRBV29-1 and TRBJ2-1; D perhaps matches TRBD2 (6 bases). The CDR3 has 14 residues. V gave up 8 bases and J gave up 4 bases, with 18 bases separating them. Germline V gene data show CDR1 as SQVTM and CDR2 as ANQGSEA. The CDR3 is CSTARGGWYNEQFF. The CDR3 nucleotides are TGCAGCACAGCGCGGGGCGGTTGGTACAATGAGCAGTTCTTC.

The CDR3 is CASSLDGGNTIYF. The CDR3 nucleotides read TGCGCCAGCAGCCTGGACGGAGGCAACACCATATATTTT. The chain employs TRBV5-1 and TRBJ1-3; no firm D call. This CDR3 has 13 residues. Germline V gene lookup returns CDR1 SGHRS and CDR2 YFSETQ. The germline V and J ends were trimmed by 4 bases and 7 bases, with 12 bases remaining between them. The complete variable domain, with remaining parts taken from reference TRBV5-1 and TRBJ1-3, reads KAGVTQTPRYLIKTRGQQVTLSCSPISGHRSVSWYQQTPGQGLQFLFEYFSETQRNKGNFPGRFSGRQFSNSRSEMNVSTLELGDSALYLCASSLDGGNTIYFGEGSWLTVV.

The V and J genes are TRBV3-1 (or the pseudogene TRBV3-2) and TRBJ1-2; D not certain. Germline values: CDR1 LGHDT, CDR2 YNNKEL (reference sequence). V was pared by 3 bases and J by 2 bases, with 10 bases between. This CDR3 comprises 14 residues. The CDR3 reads CASSQDVPNYGYTF. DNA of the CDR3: TGTGCCAGCAGCCAGGATGTCCCGAACTATGGCTACACCTTC.

The CDR3 protein is CASSLAGYTNEKLFF. In DNA form, the CDR3 reads TGTGCCAGCAGCTTGGCAGGGTATACTAATGAAAAACTGTTTTTT. This chain connects TRBV5-5 to TRBJ1-4; perhaps TRBD1 as D (5 bases). CDR1 and CDR2 from the germline V gene are SGHKS and YYEKEE (reference sequence). V lost 0 bases, J lost 2 bases, and 8 bases lay in between. This CDR3 has 15 residues.

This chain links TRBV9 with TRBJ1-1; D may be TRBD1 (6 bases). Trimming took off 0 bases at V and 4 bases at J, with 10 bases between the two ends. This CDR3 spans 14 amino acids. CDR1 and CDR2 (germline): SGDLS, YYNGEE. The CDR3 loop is CASSVDATGTEAFF. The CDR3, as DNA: TGTGCCAGCAGCGTAGACGCGACAGGCACTGAAGCTTTCTTT.